The 2 T cell receptor beta chains below come from one sample, sequenced in a study of blood T cells in healthy people across ages. The second PCR ran about 6 to 12 cycles with a sample-barcoded 5' primer and J-beta primers. TCRdb fed the 5' RACE reads into MiXCR, producing one record per CDR3 protein. The sample has about 940,000 distinct CDR3 sequences, 48% seen once. Sequences were obtained from blood. The receptors stem from a young man in good health.

The genes are TRBV12-3 or TRBV12-4 and TRBJ1-1; the D gene is possibly TRBD1 (6 bases). V shed 3 bases and J shed 11 bases, with 10 bases lying between them. The CDR3 runs to 11 residues. The DNA of the CDR3 is TGTGCCAGCAGTTTCTCAGGGGCCGCTTTCTTT. Protein sequence: CASSFSGAAFF.

The chain is built from TRBV11-2 and TRBJ2-3; tentatively, D is TRBD2 (5 bases). Trimming shortened V by 2 bases and J by 7 bases, and 13 bases separated the two germline ends. Germline V gene sequence: CDR1 SGHAT, CDR2 FQNNGV. The CDR3 consists of 14 residues. The CDR3 here is CASSLNPLGHTQYF. The CDR3 bases are TGTGCCAGCAGCTTAAACCCACTAGGCCATACGCAGTATTTT.